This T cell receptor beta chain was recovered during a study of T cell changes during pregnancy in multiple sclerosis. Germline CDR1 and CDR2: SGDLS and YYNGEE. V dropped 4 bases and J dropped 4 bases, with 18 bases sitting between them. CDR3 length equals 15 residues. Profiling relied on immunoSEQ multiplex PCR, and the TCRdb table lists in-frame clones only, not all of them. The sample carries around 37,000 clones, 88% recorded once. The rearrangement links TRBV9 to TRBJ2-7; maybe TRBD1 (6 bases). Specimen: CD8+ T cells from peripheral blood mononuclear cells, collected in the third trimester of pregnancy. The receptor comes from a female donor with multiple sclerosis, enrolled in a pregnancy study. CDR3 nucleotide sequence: TGTGCCAGCAGCCCATACGGACAGTCAGTTTACGAGCAGTACTTC. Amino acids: CASSPYGQSVYEQYF.